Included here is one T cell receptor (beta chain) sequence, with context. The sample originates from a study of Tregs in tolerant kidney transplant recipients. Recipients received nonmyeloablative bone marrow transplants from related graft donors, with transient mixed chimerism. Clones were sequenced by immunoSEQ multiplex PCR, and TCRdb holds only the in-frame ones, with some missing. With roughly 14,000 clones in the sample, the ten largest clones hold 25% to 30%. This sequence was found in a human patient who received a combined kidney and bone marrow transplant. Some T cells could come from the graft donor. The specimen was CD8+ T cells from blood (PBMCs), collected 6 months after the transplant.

Partial CDR3 DNA: TGTGCCAGCAGCCCCGGCCCGGGTATCACAGATACG. Amino acid sequence: CASSPGPGITDT. The entire CDR3 protein reads CASSPGPGITDTQYF. V gene TRBV5-4 combines with J gene TRBJ2-3, with D unclear. The sequenced fragment ends 3 residues before the CDR3 boundary, so the rest is inferred from the germline J gene. Germline assignment: CDR1 SGHNT and CDR2 YYREEE (reference sequence). The CDR3 extends over 15 amino acids. The V end lost 4 bases, the J end lost 2 bases, and 14 bases lay between the germline ends.